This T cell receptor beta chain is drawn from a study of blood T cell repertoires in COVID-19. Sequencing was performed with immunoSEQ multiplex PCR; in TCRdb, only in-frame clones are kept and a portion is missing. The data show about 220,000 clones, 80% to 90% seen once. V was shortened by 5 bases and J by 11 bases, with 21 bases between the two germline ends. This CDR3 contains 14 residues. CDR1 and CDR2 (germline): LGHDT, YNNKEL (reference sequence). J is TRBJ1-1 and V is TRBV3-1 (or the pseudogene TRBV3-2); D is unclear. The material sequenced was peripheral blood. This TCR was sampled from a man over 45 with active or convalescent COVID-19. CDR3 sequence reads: CASSFGRIGSRAFF. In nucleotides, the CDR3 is TGTGCCAGCAGCTTCGGCCGAATTGGTAGCCGCGCTTTCTTT.